The entry below describes one T cell receptor (beta chain). Its antigen is still unknown. No qualities accompany the bases; no much larger clone lies one base away. The sample's time point label is to be understood as: pre-treatment sample, taken before nivolumab and TIL therapy. Between late 2017 and early 2020, a dual-center phase I trial enrolled adults who had stage 4 NSCLC. The samples were drawn from an open-label, single-arm phase I trial testing tumor-infiltrating lymphocyte therapy combined with nivolumab in advanced non-small cell lung cancer. Blood mononuclear cells from EDTA tubes were isolated by Ficoll gradient, snap-frozen as pellets, and DNA was extracted with a Qiagen mini-prep kit. This specimen comes from a study of TIL therapy for anti-PD-1-resistant metastatic lung cancer (dated by TCRdb to 2020 to 2023). As for the study more broadly: Tumors were collected before any PD-1/PD-L1 blockade, after which patients were given nivolumab, and patients who progressed were given lymphodepletion, an infusion of expanded TIL and IL-2. A median age of around 58 years (range about 38-85) and a median tumor PD-L1 proportion score of more than 5% were recorded among enrolled patients. A median non-synonymous tumor mutation burden of under 1.9 mutations per megabase was determined across the cohort by whole-exome sequencing. Most of the cohort had lung adenocarcinoma, including a few EGFR-mutant tumors and two ALK-rearranged tumors, and half of the patients were either current or former smokers. Clonotypes were tracked across tumor, expanded TIL product and serial blood samples by T cell receptor beta sequencing of tumor and peripheral blood.

General findings and caveats noted by the study authors: Because the cohort was highly selected, with more treatment-naive, never-smoker and oncogene-addicted patients than is typical, generalizability is limited. The baseline peripheral repertoire was partially replaced by infused TIL clonotypes, which then decayed over months, and persistence showed no apparent association with response. The study protocol defined all tumor marker inferences as exploratory.

TCR beta CDR3 regions were amplified from genomic DNA with the immunoSEQ v3 hsTCRB kit using bias-controlled multiplex PCR. The TCR libraries were sequenced on an Illumina NextSeq 500 to around 2 million read pairs for survey level or about 4.5-6 million read pairs for deep level. Concerning the study's data processing: The immunoSEQ Analyzer software assigned V, D and J genes, filtered out non-productive sequences, and reported clonality. Repertoires of infused TIL and blood were compared using productive Simpson clonality and the Morisita overlap index of productive TRB rearrangements. Absolute clonotype counts in blood were estimated by multiplying the lymphocyte count by the CD3+ fraction and by the productive frequency of the clone. TCRdb re-hosts the immuneACCESS table, in-frame sequences only. Its copies lack some clones; in the studies checked, an unresolved V gene accounts for under half of them, and the cause for the rest is not known. D and trimming were read from the DNA, whereas the V and J calls and clone size are those reported in that table. The sample profile shows 50,000 or so clones; 65% to 80% of them were found once. The top ten constitute more than 4.5% of the sample.

The junction carries 7 bases between V and J, which are trimmed by 0 bases and 5 bases respectively. CDR1 GTSNPN and CDR2 SVGIG are derived from the germline V gene (reference sequence). The CDR3 runs 13 residues from the cysteine to the phenylalanine. This entry keeps only the CDR3 DNA: 39 bases, framed from base 1. The input for sequencing was blood, taken at baseline. The chain is assembled from TRBV30 and TRBJ1-4, with no D gene named confidently. The TCR originated in a woman aged 30 to 85 with non-small cell lung cancer. The sequenced DNA: TGTGCCTGGAGTGTTCTGCTCAATGAAAAACTGTTTTTT. Its amino acids are CAWSVLLNEKLFF.